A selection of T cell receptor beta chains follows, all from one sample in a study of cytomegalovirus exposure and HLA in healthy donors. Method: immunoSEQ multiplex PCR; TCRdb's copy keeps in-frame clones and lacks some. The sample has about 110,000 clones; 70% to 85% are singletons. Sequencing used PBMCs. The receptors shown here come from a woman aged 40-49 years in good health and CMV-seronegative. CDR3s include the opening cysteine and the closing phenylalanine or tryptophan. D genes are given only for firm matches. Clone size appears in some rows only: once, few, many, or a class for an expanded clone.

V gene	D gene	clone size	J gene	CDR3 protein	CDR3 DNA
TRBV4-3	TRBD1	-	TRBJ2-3	CASSQDKGAEITDTQYF	TGCGCCAGCAGCCAAGATAAGGGGGCAGAGATTACAGATACGCAGTATTTT
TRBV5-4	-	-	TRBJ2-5	CASSQEVQETQYF	TGTGCCAGCAGCCAGGAAGTCCAAGAGACCCAGTACTTC
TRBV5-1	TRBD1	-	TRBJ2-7	CASSVSGTGGAGEQYF	TGCGCCAGCAGCGTATCCGGGACAGGGGGCGCGGGGGAGCAGTACTTC
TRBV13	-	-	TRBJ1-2	CASSTSGGFDYGYTF	TGTGCCAGCAGCACATCGGGGGGGTTTGACTATGGCTACACCTTC
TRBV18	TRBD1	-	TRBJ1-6	CASSPGTGDSPLHF	TGTGCCAGCTCACCCGGGACAGGGGATTCACCCCTCCACTTT
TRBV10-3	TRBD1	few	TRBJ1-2	CAISESLEQGARDGYTF	TGTGCCATCAGTGAGTCATTAGAACAGGGGGCGCGGGATGGCTACACCTTC
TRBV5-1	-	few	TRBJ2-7	CASRNARQEIYEQYF	TGCGCCAGCAGAAATGCAAGACAGGAGATCTACGAGCAGTACTTC
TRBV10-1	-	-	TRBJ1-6	CASSESTGTHNSPLHF	TGCGCCAGCAGTGAGTCTACAGGGACCCATAATTCACCCCTCCACTTT
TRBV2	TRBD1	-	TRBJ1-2	CASTGQGRDFDGYTF	TGTGCCAGCACGGGACAGGGACGTGATTTTGATGGCTACACCTTC
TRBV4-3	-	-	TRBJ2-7	CASSQDQRSSYEQYF	TGCGCCAGCAGCCAAGATCAGAGGAGCTCCTACGAGCAGTACTTC
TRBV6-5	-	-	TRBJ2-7	CASSYSINSYEQYF	TGTGCCAGCAGTTACTCGATAAATAGCTACGAGCAGTACTTC
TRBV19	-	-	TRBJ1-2	CASSTRTGNYGYTF	TGTGCCAGTAGTACAAGGACGGGGAACTATGGCTACACCTTC
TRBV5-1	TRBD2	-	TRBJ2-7	CASSLVGLAGGAYEQYF	TGCGCCAGCAGCTTGGTGGGACTAGCGGGAGGGGCCTACGAGCAGTACTTC
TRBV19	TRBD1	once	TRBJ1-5	CASSIDRVLGQPQHF	TGTGCCAGTAGTATCGACAGGGTACTCGGTCAGCCCCAGCATTTT
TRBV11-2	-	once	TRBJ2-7	CASSLEFSGAYEQYF	TGTGCCAGCAGCTTAGAGTTTTCGGGAGCGTACGAGCAGTACTTC
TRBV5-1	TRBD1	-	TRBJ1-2	CASSLGGQGGYTF	TGCGCCAGCAGCTTAGGGGGACAGGGTGGCTACACCTTC
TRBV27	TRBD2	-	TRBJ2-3	CASAPSGVGTQYF	TGTGCCAGCGCCCCTAGCGGGGTTGGTACGCAGTATTTT
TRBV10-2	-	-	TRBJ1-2	CASRNIYGYTF	TGCGCCAGCAGGAACATCTATGGCTACACCTTC
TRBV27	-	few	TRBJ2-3	CASSTWPGDTQYF	TGTGCCAGCAGTACCTGGCCAGGAGATACGCAGTATTTT
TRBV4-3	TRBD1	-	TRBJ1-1	CASSQVGQGAGLNTEAFF	TGCGCCAGCAGCCAAGTCGGGCAGGGGGCCGGGTTGAACACTGAAGCTTTCTTT
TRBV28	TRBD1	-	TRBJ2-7	CASLSGGGQYF	TGTGCCAGCTTATCAGGGGGCGGGCAGTACTTC
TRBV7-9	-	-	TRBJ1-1	CASSSPHGGSFFEAFF	TGTGCCAGCAGCTCCCCCCATGGGGGCAGTTTCTTTGAAGCTTTCTTT
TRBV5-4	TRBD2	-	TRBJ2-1	CASTKGTSGSYNEQFF	TGTGCCAGCACCAAGGGGACTAGCGGCTCCTACAATGAGCAGTTCTTC
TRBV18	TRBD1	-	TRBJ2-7	CASSLGQGASYEQYF	TGTGCCAGCTCTCTAGGACAGGGGGCATCCTACGAGCAGTACTTC
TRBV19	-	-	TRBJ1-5	CASTPGRGDQPQHF	TGTGCCAGTACCCCCGGACGGGGGGACCAGCCCCAGCATTTT
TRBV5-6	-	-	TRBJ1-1	CASSLPLGLFNTEAFF	TGTGCCAGCAGCCTGCCATTGGGACTGTTCAACACTGAAGCTTTCTTT
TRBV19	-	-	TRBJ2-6	CASSPSVAGASGANVLTF	TGTGCCAGTAGTCCTTCAGTGGCGGGGGCATCCGGGGCCAACGTCCTGACTTTC
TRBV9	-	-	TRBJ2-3	CASSVGGSSTDTQYF	TGTGCCAGCAGCGTAGGAGGTAGTAGCACAGATACGCAGTATTTT
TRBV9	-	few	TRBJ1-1	CASSQAGDTEAFF	TGTGCCAGCAGCCAAGCAGGGGACACTGAAGCTTTCTTT
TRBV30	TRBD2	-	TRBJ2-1	CAWVRLAGGIEQFF	TGTGCCTGGGTCAGACTAGCGGGAGGGATTGAGCAGTTCTTC
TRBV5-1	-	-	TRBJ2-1	CASSLVRTTYNEQFF	TGCGCCAGCAGCTTGGTTCGGACAACTTACAATGAGCAGTTCTTC
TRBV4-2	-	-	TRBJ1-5	CASSQDNIGQPQHF	TGTGCCAGCAGCCAAGACAATATCGGTCAGCCCCAGCATTTT
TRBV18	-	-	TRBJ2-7	CASSPDRFSYEQYF	TGTGCCAGCTCACCCGACAGATTCTCCTACGAGCAGTACTTC
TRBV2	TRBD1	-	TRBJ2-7	CASIGQGGGEQYF	TGTGCCAGCATCGGACAGGGTGGTGGGGAGCAGTACTTC
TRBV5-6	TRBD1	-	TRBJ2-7	CASSDGTGANHEQYF	TGTGCCAGCAGCGATGGGACAGGGGCTAATCACGAGCAGTACTTC
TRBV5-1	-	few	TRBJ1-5	CASSLDRGSNQPQHF	TGCGCCAGCAGCTTGGACCGGGGTAGCAATCAGCCCCAGCATTTT
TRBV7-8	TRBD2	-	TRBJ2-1	CASRRTGGADNEQFF	TGTGCCAGCAGGAGGACGGGGGGGGCAGACAATGAGCAGTTCTTC
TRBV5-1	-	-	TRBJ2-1	CASSHDLLSSVSSYNEQFF	TGCGCCAGCAGTCACGACCTCCTCTCTAGCGTTAGCTCCTACAATGAGCAGTTCTTC
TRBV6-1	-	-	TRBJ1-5	CASGKVTGSNQPQHF	TGTGCCAGCGGCAAGGTGACAGGAAGCAATCAGCCCCAGCATTTT
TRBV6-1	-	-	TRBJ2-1	CATPPHGGSYNEQFF	TGTGCCACCCCCCCACACGGCGGGTCCTACAATGAGCAGTTCTTC
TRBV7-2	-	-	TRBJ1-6	CASSLDTVTWSPLHF	TGTGCCAGCAGCTTAGACACAGTAACTTGGTCACCCCTCCACTTT